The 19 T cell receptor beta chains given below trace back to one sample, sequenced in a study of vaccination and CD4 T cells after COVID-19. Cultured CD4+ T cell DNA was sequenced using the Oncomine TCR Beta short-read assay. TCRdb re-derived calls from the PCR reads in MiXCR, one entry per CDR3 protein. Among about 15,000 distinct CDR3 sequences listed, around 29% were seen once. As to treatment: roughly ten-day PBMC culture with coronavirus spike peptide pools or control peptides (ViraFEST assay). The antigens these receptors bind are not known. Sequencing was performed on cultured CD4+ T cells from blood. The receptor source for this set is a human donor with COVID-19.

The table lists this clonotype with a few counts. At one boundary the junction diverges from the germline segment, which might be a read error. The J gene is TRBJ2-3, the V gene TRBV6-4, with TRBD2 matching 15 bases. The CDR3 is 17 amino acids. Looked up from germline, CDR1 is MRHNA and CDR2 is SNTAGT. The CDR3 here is CASSAGGLAGGRDRQYF. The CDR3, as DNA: TGTGCCAGCAGCGCCGGGGGACTAGCGGGGGGCCGTGATAGGCAGTATTTT.

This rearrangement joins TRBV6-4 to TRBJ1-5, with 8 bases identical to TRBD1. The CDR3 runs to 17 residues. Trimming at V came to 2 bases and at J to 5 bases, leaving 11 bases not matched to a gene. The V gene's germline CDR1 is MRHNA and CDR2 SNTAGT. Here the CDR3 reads CASSDAGGAGEDQPQHF. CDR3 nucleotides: TGTGCCAGCAGTGACGCAGGGGGCGCAGGAGAGGATCAGCCCCAGCATTTT.

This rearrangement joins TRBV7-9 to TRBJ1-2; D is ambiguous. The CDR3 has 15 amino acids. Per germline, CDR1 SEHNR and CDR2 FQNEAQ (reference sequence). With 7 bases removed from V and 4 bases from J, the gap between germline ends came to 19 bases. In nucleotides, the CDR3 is TGTGCCAGCACCAATGGGTATTCTCCTGCCTATGGCTACACCTTC. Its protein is CASTNGYSPAYGYTF.

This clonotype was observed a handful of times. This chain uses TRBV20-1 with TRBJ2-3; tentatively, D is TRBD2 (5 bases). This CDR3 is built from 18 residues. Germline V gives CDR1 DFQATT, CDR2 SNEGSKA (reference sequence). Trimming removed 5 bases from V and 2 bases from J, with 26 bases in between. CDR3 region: CSAENSRSVARSTDTQYF. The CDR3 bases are TGCAGTGCTGAAAACTCCCGGTCGGTAGCGCGGTCCACAGATACGCAGTATTTT.

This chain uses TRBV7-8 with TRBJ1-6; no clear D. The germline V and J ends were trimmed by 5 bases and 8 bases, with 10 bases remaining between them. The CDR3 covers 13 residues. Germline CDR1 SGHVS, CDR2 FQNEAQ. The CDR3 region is CASSRDPDSPLHF. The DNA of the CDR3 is TGTGCCAGCAGCCGTGACCCGGATTCACCCCTCCACTTT.

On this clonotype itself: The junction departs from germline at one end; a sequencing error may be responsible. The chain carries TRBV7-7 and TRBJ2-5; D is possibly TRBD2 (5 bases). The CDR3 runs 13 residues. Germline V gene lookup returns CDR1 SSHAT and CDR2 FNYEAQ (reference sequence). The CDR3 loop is CASSLARQETQYF. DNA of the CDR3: TGTGCTAGCAGCTTAGCGCGTCAAGAGACCCAGTACTTC.

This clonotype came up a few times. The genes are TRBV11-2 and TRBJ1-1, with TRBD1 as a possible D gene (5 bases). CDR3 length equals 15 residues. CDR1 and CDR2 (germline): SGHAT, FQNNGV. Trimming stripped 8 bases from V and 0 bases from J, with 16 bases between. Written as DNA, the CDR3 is TGTGCCAGCGCCACGCGGAGACAGATGAACACTGAAGCTTTCTTT. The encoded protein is CASATRRQMNTEAFF.

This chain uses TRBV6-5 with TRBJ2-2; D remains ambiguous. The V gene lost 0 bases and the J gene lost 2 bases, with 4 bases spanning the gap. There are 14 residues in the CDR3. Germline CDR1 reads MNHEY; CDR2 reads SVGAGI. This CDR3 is CASSYSGNTGELFF. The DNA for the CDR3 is TGTGCCAGCAGTTACTCCGGTAACACCGGGGAGCTGTTTTTT.

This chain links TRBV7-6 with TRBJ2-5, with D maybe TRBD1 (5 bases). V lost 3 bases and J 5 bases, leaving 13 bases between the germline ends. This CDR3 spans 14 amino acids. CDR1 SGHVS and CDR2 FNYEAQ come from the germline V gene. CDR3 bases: TGTGCCAGCAGCTTGAGTCAGGGTGGTGAGACCCAGTACTTC. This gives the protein CASSLSQGGETQYF. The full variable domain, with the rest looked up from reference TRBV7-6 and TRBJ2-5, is GAGVSQSPRYKVTKRGQDVALRCDPISGHVSLYWYRQALGQGPEFLTYFNYEAQQDKSGLPNDRFSAERPEGSISTLTIQRTEQRDSAMYRCASSLSQGGETQYFGPGTRLLVL.

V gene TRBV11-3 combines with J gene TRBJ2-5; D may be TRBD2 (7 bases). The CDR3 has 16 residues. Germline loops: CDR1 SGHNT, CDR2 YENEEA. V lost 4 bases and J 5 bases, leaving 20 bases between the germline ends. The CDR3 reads CASSSGASGGRETQYF. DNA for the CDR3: TGTGCCAGCAGCTCAGGTGCCTCGGGGGGCCGGGAGACCCAGTACTTC.

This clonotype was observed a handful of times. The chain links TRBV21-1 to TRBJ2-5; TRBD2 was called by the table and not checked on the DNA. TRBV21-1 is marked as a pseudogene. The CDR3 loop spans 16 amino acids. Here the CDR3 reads CASSNRERGGQETQYF. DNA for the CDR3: TGTGCCAGCAGCAATCGGGAGCGGGGGGGACAAGAGACCCAGTACTTC.

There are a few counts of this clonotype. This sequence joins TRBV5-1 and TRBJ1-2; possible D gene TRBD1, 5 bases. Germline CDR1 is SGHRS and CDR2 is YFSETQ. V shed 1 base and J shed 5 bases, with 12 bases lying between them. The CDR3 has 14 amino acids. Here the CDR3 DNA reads TGCGCCAGCAGCTTGCAGGGTATGGAGTATGGCTACACCTTC. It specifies CASSLQGMEYGYTF. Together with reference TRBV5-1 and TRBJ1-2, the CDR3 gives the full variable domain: KAGVTQTPRYLIKTRGQQVTLSCSPISGHRSVSWYQQTPGQGLQFLFEYFSETQRNKGNFPGRFSGRQFSNSRSEMNVSTLELGDSALYLCASSLQGMEYGYTFGSGTRLTVV.

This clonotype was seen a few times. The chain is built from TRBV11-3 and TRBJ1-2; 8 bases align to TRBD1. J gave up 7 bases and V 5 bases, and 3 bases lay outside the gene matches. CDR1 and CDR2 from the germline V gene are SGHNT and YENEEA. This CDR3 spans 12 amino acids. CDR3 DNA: TGTGCCAGCAGCCTGGACAGGGCTGGCTACACCTTC. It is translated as CASSLDRAGYTF. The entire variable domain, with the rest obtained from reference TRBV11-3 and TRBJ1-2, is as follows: EAGVVQSPRYKIIEKKQPVAFWCNPISGHNTLYWYLQNLGQGPELLIRYENEEAVDDSQLPKDRFSAERLKGVDSTLKIQPAELGDSAVYLCASSLDRAGYTFGSGTRLTVV.

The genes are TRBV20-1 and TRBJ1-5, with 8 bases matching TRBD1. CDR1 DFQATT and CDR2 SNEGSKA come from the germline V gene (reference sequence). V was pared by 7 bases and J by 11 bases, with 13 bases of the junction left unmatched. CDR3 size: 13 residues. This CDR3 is CSVRGQGFEAQHF. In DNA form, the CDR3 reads TGCAGTGTAAGAGGACAGGGATTTGAGGCCCAGCATTTT.

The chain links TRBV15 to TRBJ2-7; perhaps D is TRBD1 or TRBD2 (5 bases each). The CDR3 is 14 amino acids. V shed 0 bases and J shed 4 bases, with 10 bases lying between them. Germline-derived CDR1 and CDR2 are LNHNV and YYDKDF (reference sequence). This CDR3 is CATSRDRGPYEQYF. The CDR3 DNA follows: TGTGCCACCAGCAGAGATCGGGGCCCTTACGAGCAGTACTTC.

CDR3 nucleotides: TGTGCCAGCAGTTTGGGGACAGTGTCTAATCAGCCCCAGCATTTT. As protein: CASSLGTVSNQPQHF. The rearrangement joins TRBV28 to TRBJ1-5, with 7 positions matching TRBD1. The CDR3 has 15 amino acids. Germline V gene lookup returns CDR1 MDHEN and CDR2 SYDVKM. V shed 3 bases, J shed 4 bases, and the junction held 6 bases outside the gene matches.

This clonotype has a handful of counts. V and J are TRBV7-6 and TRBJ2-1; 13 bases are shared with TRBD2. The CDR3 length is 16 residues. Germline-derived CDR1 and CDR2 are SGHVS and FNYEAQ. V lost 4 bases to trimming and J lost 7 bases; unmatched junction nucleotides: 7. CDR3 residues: CASSSVGLAGWNEQFF. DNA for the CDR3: TGTGCCAGCAGCTCGGTGGGACTAGCGGGGTGGAATGAGCAGTTCTTC.

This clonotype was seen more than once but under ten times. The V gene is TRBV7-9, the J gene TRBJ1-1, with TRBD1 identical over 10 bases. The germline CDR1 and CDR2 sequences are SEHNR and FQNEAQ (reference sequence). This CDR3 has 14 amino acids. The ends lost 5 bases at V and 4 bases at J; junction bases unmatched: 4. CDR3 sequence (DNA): TGTGCCAGCAGCACTGGACAGGGGGGCACTGAAGCTTTCTTT. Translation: CASSTGQGGTEAFF. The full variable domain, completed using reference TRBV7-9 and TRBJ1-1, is DTGVSQNPRHKITKRGQNVTFRCDPISEHNRLYWYRQTLGQGPEFLTYFQNEAQLEKSRLLSDRFSAERPKGSFSTLEIQRTEQGDSAMYLCASSTGQGGTEAFFGQGTRLTVV.

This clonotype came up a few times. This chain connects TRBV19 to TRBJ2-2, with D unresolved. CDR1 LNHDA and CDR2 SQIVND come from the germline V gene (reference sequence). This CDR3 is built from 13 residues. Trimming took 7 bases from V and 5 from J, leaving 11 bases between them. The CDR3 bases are TGTGCCAGTACCCTCACGATTACCGGGGAGCTGTTTTTT. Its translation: CASTLTITGELFF.